One TCR beta chain is described in this entry. The V gene lost 1 base and the J gene lost 8 bases, with 16 bases spanning the gap. The length of the CDR3 is 15 residues. From germline, CDR1 is SGHNT and CDR2 YENEEA. The assay was immunoSEQ multiplex PCR, and TCRdb's table has in-frame clones only and misses some. This sample has roughly 100,000 clones, with about 95% found just once. This entry is derived from a study of cytomegalovirus exposure and HLA in healthy donors. The chain recombines TRBV11-3 with TRBJ2-3, with a possible D match to TRBD1 (5 bases). What was sequenced was PBMCs. The receptor was isolated from a woman aged 18-29 years in good health and CMV-seronegative. Here the CDR3 reads CASSLVQGARGTQYF. CDR3 sequence (DNA): TGTGCCAGCAGCTTAGTGCAGGGCGCAAGGGGTACGCAGTATTTT.